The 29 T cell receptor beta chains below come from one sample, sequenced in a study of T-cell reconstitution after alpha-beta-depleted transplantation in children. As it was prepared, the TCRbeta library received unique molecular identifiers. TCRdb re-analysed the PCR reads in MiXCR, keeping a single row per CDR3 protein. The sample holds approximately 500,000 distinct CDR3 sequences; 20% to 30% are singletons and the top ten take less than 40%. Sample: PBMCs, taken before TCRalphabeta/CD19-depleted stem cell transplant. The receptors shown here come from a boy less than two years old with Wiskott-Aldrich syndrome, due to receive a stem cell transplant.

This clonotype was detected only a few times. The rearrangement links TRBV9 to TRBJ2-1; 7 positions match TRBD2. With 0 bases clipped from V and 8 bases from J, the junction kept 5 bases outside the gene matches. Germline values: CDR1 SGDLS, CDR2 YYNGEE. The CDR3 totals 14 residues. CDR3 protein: CASSVDSTSDEQFF. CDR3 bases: TGTGCCAGCAGCGTAGATTCTACTAGCGATGAGCAGTTCTTC.

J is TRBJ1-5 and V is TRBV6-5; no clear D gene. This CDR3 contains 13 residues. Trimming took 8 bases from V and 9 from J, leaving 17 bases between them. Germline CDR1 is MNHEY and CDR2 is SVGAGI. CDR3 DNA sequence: TGTGCCAGCGTTGAGACGGATGGTCGGCCCCAGCATTTT. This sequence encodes CASVETDGRPQHF.

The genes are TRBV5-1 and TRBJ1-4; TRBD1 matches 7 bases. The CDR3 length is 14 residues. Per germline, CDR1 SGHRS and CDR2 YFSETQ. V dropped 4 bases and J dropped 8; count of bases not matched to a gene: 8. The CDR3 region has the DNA TGCGCCAGCAGCATTGAGGGGGCTGAGGAAAAACTGTTTTTT. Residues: CASSIEGAEEKLFF.

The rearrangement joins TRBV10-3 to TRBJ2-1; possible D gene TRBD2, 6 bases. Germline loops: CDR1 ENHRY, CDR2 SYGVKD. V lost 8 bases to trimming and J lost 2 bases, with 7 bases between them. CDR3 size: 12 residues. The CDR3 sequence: CAIGGTYNEQFF. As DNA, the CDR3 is TGTGCCATCGGGGGGACCTACAATGAGCAGTTCTTC.

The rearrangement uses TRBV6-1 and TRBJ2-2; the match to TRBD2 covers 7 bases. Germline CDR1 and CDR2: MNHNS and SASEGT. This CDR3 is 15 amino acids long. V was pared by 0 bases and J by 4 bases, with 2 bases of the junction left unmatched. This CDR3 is CASSEAGGFTGELFF. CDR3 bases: TGTGCCAGCAGTGAAGCCGGGGGGTTCACCGGGGAGCTGTTTTTT.

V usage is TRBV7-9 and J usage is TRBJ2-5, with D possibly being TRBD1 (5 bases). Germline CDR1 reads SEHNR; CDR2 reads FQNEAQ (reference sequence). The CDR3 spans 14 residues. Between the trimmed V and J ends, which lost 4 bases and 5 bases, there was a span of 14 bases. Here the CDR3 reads CASSSGALQETQYF. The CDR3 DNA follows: TGTGCCAGCAGCTCTGGGGCCCTGCAGGAGACCCAGTACTTC.

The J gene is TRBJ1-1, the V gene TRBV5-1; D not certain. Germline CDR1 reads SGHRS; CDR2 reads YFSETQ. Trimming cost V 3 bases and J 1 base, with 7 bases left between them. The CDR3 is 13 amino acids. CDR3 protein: CASSSDGNTEAFF. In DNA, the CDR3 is TGCGCCAGCAGCTCAGACGGGAACACTGAAGCTTTCTTT.

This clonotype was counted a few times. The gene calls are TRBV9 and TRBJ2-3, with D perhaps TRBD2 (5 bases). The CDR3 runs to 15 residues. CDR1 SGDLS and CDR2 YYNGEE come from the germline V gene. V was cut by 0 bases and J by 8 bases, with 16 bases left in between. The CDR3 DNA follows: TGTGCCAGCAGCGTAGGAGTTAAGGGCGGGCCTACGCAGTATTTT. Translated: CASSVGVKGGPTQYF.

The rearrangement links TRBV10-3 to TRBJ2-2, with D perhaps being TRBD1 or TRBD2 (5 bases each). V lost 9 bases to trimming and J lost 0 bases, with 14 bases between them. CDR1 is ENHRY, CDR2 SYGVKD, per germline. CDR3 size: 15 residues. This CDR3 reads CAIDSGTANTGELFF. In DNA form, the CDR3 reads TGTGCCATTGATTCCGGGACGGCGAACACCGGGGAGCTGTTTTTT.

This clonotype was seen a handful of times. The CDR3: CSARVGTSTDTQYF. The DNA for the CDR3 is TGCAGTGCTAGAGTCGGAACTAGCACAGATACGCAGTATTTT. The chain recombines TRBV20-1 with TRBJ2-3; D is undetermined. Trimming pared 1 base from V and 0 bases from J, leaving 8 bases between. The germline CDR1 and CDR2 sequences are DFQATT and SNEGSKA (reference sequence). The CDR3 contains 14 residues.

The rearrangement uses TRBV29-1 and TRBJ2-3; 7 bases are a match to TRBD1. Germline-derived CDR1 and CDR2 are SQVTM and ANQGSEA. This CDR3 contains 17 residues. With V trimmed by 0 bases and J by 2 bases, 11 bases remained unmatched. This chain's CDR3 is CSVEDPKTGRNTDTQYF. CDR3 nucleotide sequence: TGCAGCGTTGAAGATCCGAAGACAGGGCGAAACACAGATACGCAGTATTTT.

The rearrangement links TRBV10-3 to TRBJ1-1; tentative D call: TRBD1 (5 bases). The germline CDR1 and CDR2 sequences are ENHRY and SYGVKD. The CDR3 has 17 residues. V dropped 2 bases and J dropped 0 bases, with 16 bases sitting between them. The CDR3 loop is CAISEATAGLMNTEAFF. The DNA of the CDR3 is TGTGCCATCAGTGAGGCCACAGCGGGGCTCATGAACACTGAAGCTTTCTTT.

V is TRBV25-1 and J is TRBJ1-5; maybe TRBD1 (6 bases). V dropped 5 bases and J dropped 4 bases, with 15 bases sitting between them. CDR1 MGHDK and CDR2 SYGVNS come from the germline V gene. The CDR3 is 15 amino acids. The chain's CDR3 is CASSQAGGVNQPQHF. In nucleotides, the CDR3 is TGTGCCAGCAGTCAGGCCGGGGGCGTTAATCAGCCCCAGCATTTT.

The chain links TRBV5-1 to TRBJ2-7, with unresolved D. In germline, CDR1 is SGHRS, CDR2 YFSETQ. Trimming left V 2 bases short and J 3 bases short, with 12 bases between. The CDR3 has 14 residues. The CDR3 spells CASSLEGPDYEQYF. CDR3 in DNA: TGCGCCAGCAGCTTAGAAGGTCCCGACTACGAGCAGTACTTC.

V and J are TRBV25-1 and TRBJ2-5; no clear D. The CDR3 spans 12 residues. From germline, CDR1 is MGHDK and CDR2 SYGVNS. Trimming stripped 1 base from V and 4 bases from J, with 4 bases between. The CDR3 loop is CASSESLETQYF. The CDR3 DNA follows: TGTGCCAGCAGTGAATCACTAGAGACCCAGTACTTC.

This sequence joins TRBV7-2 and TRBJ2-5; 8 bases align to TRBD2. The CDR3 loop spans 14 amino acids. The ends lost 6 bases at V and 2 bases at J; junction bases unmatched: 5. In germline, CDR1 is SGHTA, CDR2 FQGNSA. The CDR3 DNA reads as TGTGCCAGCAGGGCGGCTAGCGGGCAAGAGACCCAGTACTTC. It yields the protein CASRAASGQETQYF.

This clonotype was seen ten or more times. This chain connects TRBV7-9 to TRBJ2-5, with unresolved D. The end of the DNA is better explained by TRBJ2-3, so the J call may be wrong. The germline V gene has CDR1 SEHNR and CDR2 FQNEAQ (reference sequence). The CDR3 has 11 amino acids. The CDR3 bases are TGTGCCAGCAGCTTCAGTGGTACGCAGTATTTT. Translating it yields CASSFSGTQYF.

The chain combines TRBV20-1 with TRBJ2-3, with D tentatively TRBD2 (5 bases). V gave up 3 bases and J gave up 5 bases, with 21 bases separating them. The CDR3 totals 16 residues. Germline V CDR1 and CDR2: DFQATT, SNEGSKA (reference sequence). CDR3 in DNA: TGCAGTGCTAGGCCCGTCCTAGCCCAAACGGGAGATACGCAGTATTTT. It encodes CSARPVLAQTGDTQYF.

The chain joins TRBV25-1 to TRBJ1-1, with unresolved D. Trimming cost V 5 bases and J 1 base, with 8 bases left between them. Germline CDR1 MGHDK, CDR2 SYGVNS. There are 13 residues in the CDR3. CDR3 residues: CASSPRKNTEAFF. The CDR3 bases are TGTGCCAGCAGTCCTCGTAAGAACACTGAAGCTTTCTTT.

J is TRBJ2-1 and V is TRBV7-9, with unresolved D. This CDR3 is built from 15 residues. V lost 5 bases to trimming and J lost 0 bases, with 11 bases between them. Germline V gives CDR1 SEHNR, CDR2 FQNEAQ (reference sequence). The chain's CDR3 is CASSLSWSSYNEQFF. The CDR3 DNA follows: TGTGCCAGCAGCCTTAGCTGGAGCTCCTACAATGAGCAGTTCTTC.

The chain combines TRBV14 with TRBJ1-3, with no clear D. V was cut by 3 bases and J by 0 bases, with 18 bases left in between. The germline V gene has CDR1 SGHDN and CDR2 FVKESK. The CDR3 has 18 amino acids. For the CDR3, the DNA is TGTGCCAGCAGCCACGTACCGGGGAGAGGGCCCTCTGGAAACACCATATATTTT. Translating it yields CASSHVPGRGPSGNTIYF.

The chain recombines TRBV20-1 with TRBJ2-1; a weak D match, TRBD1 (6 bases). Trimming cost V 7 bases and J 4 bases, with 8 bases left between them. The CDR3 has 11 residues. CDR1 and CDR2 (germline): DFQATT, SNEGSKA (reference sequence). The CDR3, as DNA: TGCAGTGGGGGGCGTTACAATGAGCAGTTCTTC. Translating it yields CSGGRYNEQFF.

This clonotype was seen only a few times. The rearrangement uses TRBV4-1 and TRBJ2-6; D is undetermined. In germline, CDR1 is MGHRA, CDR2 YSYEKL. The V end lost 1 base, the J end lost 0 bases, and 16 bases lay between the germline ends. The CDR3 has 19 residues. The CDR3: CASSQVSVPPYSGANVLTF. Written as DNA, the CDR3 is TGCGCCAGCAGCCAAGTCTCAGTTCCGCCCTACTCTGGGGCCAACGTCCTGACTTTC.

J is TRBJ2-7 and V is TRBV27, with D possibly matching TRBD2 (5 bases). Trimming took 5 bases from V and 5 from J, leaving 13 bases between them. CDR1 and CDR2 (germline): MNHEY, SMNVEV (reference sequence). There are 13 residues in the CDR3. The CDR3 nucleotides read TGTGCCAGCAGTCCCCGTAGCGTCCACGAGCAGTACTTC. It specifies CASSPRSVHEQYF.

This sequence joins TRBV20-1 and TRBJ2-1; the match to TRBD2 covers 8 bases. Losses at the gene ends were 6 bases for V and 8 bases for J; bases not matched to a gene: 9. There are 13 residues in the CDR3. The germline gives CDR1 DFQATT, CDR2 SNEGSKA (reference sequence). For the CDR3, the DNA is TGCAGTGCACCGACGGCGGGAGGCTATGAGCAGTTCTTC. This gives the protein CSAPTAGGYEQFF.

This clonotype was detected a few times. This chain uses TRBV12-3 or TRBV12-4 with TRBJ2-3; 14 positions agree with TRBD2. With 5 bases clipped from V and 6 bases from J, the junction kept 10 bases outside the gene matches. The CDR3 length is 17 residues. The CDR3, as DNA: TGTGCCAGCAGTCCCAGGGGACTAGCGGGAGCCGGTGATACGCAGTATTTT. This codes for CASSPRGLAGAGDTQYF.

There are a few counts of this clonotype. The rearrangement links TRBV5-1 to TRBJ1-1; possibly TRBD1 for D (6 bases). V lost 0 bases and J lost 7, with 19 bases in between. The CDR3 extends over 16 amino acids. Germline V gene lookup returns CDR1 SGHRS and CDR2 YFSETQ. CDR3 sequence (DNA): TGCGCCAGCAGCTTGGACACAGGGCGGGGTGTTGTTGAAGCTTTCTTT. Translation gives CASSLDTGRGVVEAFF.

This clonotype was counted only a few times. CDR3 nucleotides: TGCGCCAGCAGCTTCCTCACACCGGGACAGGGTGGCGAGCAGTACTTC. Protein sequence: CASSFLTPGQGGEQYF. The chain carries TRBV5-1 and TRBJ2-7; 9 bases line up with TRBD1. This CDR3 has 16 residues. The ends lost 2 bases at V and 6 bases at J; junction bases unmatched: 12. Germline CDR1 SGHRS, CDR2 YFSETQ.

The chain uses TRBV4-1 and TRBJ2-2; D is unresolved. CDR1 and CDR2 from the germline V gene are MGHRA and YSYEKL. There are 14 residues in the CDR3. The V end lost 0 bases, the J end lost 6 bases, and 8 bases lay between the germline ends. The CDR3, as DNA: TGCGCCAGCAGCCAAGAGTCGCTCCCCGGGGAGCTGTTTTTT. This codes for CASSQESLPGELFF.